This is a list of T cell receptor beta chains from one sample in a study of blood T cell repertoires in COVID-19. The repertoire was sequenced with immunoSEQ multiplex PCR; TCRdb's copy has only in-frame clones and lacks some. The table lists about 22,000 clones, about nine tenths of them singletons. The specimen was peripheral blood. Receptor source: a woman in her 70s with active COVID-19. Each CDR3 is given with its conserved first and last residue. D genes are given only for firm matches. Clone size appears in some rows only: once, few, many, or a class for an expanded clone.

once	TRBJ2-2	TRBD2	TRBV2	CASRESGSKTGELFF	TGTGCCAGCAGAGAGAGCGGGAGTAAGACCGGGGAGCTGTTTTTT
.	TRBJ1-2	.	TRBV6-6	CASRGGGNYGYTF	TGTGCCAGCAGAGGGGGGGGTAACTATGGCTACACCTTC
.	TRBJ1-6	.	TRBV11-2	CASSLNGSPLHF	TGTGCCAGCAGCTTAAACGGTTCACCCCTCCACTTT
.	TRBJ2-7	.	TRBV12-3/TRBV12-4	CASSGRGYEQYF	TGTGCCAGCAGCGGTAGGGGGTACGAGCAGTACTTC
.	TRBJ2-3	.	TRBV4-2	CASSQAAGPTDTQYF	TGTGCCAGCAGCCAAGCTGCGGGCCCCACAGATACGCAGTATTTT
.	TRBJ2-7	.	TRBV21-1	CARKGGREQYF	TGTGCCAGAAAAGGGGGACGGGAGCAGTACTTC
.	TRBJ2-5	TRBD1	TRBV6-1	CASSEEPTGVGETQYF	TGTGCCAGCAGTGAAGAGCCCACAGGGGTTGGCGAGACCCAGTACTTC
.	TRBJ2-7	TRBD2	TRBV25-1	CASSEWGTSGKYEQYF	TGTGCCAGCAGTGAATGGGGGACTAGCGGTAAATACGAGCAGTACTTC
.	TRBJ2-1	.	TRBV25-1	CASSEFGGSDSYNEQFF	TGTGCCAGCAGTGAATTTGGTGGTAGCGACTCCTACAATGAGCAGTTCTTC
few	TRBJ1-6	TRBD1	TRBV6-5	CASGAGGSYNSPLHF	TGTGCCAGCGGGGCAGGGGGGTCCTATAATTCACCCCTCCACTTT
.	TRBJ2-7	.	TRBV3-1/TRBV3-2	CASSQEPGYHEQYF	TGTGCCAGCAGCCAAGAACCGGGGTACCACGAGCAGTACTTC
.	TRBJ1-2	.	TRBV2	CASSRRAGNLDYGYTF	TGTGCCAGCAGTCGTCGTGCAGGAAATTTGGACTATGGCTACACCTTC
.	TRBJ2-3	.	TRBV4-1	CASSQDPLKRAQYF	TGCGCCAGCAGCCAAGATCCCCTAAAACGAGCGCAGTATTTT
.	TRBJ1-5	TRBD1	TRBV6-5	CASRSGTGFDQPQHF	TGTGCCAGCAGATCCGGGACAGGGTTCGATCAGCCCCAGCATTTT
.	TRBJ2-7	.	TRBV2	CASRVGLVAYEQYF	TGTGCCAGCAGAGTGGGGCTAGTAGCCTACGAGCAGTACTTC
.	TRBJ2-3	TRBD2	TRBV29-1	CSAFETSGRSTDTQYF	TGCAGCGCCTTCGAGACTAGCGGGAGGTCTACAGATACGCAGTATTTT
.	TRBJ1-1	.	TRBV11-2	CASSLERWAPGAFF	TGTGCCAGCAGCTTAGAACGGTGGGCCCCTGGGGCTTTCTTT
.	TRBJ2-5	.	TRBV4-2	CASSQDNSRETQYF	TGTGCCAGCAGCCAAGATAACAGTCGAGAGACCCAGTACTTC
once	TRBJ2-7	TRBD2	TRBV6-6	CASSQTSEGYEQYF	TGTGCCAGCAGTCAGACTAGCGAGGGCTACGAGCAGTACTTC
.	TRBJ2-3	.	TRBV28	CASSSGSFTDTQYF	TGTGCCAGCAGTTCCGGGTCTTTCACAGATACGCAGTATTTT
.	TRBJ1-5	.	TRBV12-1	CASSSRRGGINQPQHF	TGTGCCAGCAGCAGCCGGAGGGGGGGAATCAATCAGCCCCAGCATTTT
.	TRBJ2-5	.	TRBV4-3	CASSQVGAGEETQYF	TGCGCCAGCAGCCAAGTGGGGGCGGGAGAGGAGACCCAGTACTTC
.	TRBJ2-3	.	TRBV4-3	CASSQDGTTDTQYF	TGCGCCAGCAGCCAAGATGGGACAACAGATACGCAGTATTTT
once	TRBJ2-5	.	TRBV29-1	CSAHAVEAQYF	TGCAGCGCCCACGCCGTGGAGGCCCAGTACTTC
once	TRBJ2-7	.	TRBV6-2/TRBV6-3	CASSTPGRSYEQYF	TGTGCCAGCAGCACCCCGGGTCGATCCTACGAGCAGTACTTC
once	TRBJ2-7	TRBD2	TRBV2	CASSDLAGSYEQYF	TGTGCCAGCAGTGATCTAGCGGGATCCTACGAGCAGTACTTC
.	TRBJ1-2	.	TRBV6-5	CASSYSWQGTYGYTF	TGTGCCAGCAGTTACTCCTGGCAGGGAACCTATGGCTACACCTTC
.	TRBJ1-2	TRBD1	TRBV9	CASSAGQGNYGYTF	TGTGCCAGCAGCGCCGGACAGGGGAACTATGGCTACACCTTC
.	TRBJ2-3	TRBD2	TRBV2	CASIGRAFKDTQYF	TGTGCCAGCATCGGGAGGGCCTTCAAAGATACGCAGTATTTT
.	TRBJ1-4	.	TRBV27	CASSLSRPPTNEKLFF	TGTGCCAGCAGTTTGTCCAGGCCCCCAACTAATGAAAAACTGTTTTTT
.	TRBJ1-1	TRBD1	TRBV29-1	CSVEGDRYTEAFF	TGCAGCGTTGAAGGGGACAGATACACTGAAGCTTTCTTT
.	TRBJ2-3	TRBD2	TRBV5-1	CASSLVRGRSTDTQYF	TGCGCCAGCAGCTTGGTACGCGGGAGAAGCACAGATACGCAGTATTTT
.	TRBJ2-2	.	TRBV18	CASSPELPKSGHGELFF	TGTGCCAGCTCACCCGAACTACCAAAATCCGGCCACGGGGAGCTGTTTTTT
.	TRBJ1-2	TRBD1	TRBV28	CASSLVSRGLDGYTF	TGTGCCAGCAGTTTAGTCTCCAGGGGGCTGGATGGCTACACCTTC
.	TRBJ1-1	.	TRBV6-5	CASSSDTEAFF	TGTGCCAGCAGTTCTGACACTGAAGCTTTCTTT
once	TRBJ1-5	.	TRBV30	CAWSGGRGNQPQHF	TGTGCCTGGAGTGGCGGCAGGGGAAATCAGCCCCAGCATTTT
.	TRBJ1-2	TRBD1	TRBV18	CASSLRPGGQGAYGYTF	TGTGCCAGCTCCCTCAGACCCGGAGGACAGGGGGCTTATGGCTACACCTTC
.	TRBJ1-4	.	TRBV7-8	CASSLGSLGKLFF	TGTGCCAGCAGCTTAGGTAGCCTCGGAAAACTGTTTTTT
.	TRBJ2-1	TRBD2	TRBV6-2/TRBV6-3	CASSYSPTSGIYNEQFF	TGTGCCAGCAGTTACTCGCCTACTAGCGGGATCTATAATGAGCAGTTCTTC